The next 12 T cell receptor beta chains were all read from a single sample in a study of T cells after yellow fever vaccination. TCRdb re-analysed the 5' RACE reads in MiXCR, keeping a single row per CDR3 protein. The sample has some 320,000 distinct CDR3 sequences, approximately 12% seen once. Material: CD4+ T cells sorted from PBMCs, obtained 45 days after the yellow fever booster vaccination. These receptors originate from a man aged 18 to 30 who received the YFV17D yellow fever vaccine.

The J gene is TRBJ1-5, the V gene TRBV27; a weak D match, TRBD1 (5 bases). The CDR3 is 16 amino acids. Trimming took off 1 base at V and 3 bases at J, with 13 bases between the two ends. Germline V gene sequence: CDR1 MNHEY, CDR2 SMNVEV (reference sequence). The CDR3 DNA reads TGTGCCAGCAGTTTATTACTTCAGGGAAACAATCAGCCCCAGCATTTT. This sequence encodes CASSLLLQGNNQPQHF.

Concerning this clonotype itself: The germline gene is not matched at one end of the junction; a read error may be the cause. CDR3 residues: CASSQGQVSDPRQF. CDR3 DNA sequence: TGTGCCAGCAGCCAAGGTCAGGTTAGTGACCCGCGGCAGTTC. V gene TRBV4-2 combines with J gene TRBJ2-7; D is unresolved. The CDR3 contains 14 residues. The germline V gene encodes CDR1 LGHNA and CDR2 YNFKEQ.

This clonotype was counted many times. The V call is TRBV20-1, the J call TRBJ1-3; D remains unclear. V was clipped by 5 bases and J by 4 bases, with 9 bases between them. Germline CDR1 is DFQATT and CDR2 is SNEGSKA (reference sequence). The CDR3 is 12 amino acids. CDR3 sequence reads: CSAAGPGNTIYF. The CDR3 DNA follows: TGCAGTGCTGCTGGGCCCGGAAACACCATATATTTT.

The chain has TRBV20-1 and TRBJ2-1; D perhaps matches TRBD1 (6 bases). The CDR3 is made up of 13 amino acids. V was shortened by 1 base and J by 8 bases, with 12 bases between the two germline ends. Per the germline V gene, CDR1 is DFQATT and CDR2 is SNEGSKA (reference sequence). CDR3 nucleotide sequence: TGCAGTGCTAGAGTTCAGGGGTTGGATGAGCAGTTCTTC. It translates to CSARVQGLDEQFF.

This clonotype appeared a few times. The V gene is TRBV29-1, the J gene TRBJ2-7; D may be TRBD1 (6 bases). The germline V gene encodes CDR1 SQVTM and CDR2 ANQGSEA. Deletions cut 0 bases from V and 1 base from J, with 13 bases between. This CDR3 spans 15 amino acids. CDR3 residues: CSVEDSRGQSYEQYF. The CDR3 nucleotides read TGCAGCGTTGAAGATTCACGAGGACAGTCCTACGAGCAGTACTTC.

This clonotype was detected only a few times. This sequence joins TRBV18 and TRBJ2-3, with D perhaps assigned TRBD1 or TRBD2 (6 bases each). V was cut by 1 base and J by 6 bases, with 17 bases left in between. The CDR3 is 16 residues long. Germline V gene lookup returns CDR1 KGHSH and CDR2 LQKENI. CDR3 in DNA: TGTGCCAGCTCACCACTCCAACCGGGGGCCGGGGATACGCAGTATTTT. It codes for CASSPLQPGAGDTQYF.

This clonotype was seen more than once but under ten times. The chain links TRBV12-3 or TRBV12-4 to TRBJ2-3; D gene unclear. This CDR3 has 13 residues. V lost 4 bases and J 2 bases, leaving 7 bases between the germline ends. DNA for the CDR3: TGTGCCAGCAGTTCGACCTACACAGATACGCAGTATTTT. Encoded protein: CASSSTYTDTQYF.

This clonotype has just a few counts. The J gene is TRBJ1-2, the V gene TRBV28; 7 bases are a match to TRBD1. From germline, CDR1 is MDHEN and CDR2 SYDVKM. This CDR3 region has 14 residues. The trim removed 6 bases at V and 3 bases at J, leaving 7 bases unmatched. As DNA, the CDR3 is TGTGCCAGCAGCGCAAGACAGGGCTACTATGGCTACACCTTC. Protein: CASSARQGYYGYTF.

This clonotype came up many times. The V gene is TRBV4-3, the J gene TRBJ2-1, with 7 bases lining up with TRBD1. The CDR3 spans 15 residues. V lost 0 bases, J lost 12 bases, and 11 bases stayed unmatched. Germline loops: CDR1 LGHNA, CDR2 YSLEER. CDR3 bases: TGCGCCAGCAGCCAAGATTCCGGGACAGAGGTTGGGCAGTTCTTC. It yields the protein CASSQDSGTEVGQFF.

This clonotype showed up many times. The chain uses TRBV7-8 and TRBJ2-2; D unclear. The V end lost 4 bases, the J end lost 3 bases, and 9 bases lay between the germline ends. CDR1 and CDR2 from the germline V gene are SGHVS and FQNEAQ. The CDR3 length is 14 residues. CDR3 protein: CASSWGQDTGELFF. CDR3 sequence (DNA): TGTGCCAGCAGCTGGGGTCAGGACACCGGGGAGCTGTTTTTT. The whole variable domain, filled in from reference TRBV7-8 and TRBJ2-2, reads GAGVSQSPRYKVAKRGQDVALRCDPISGHVSLFWYQQALGQGPEFLTYFQNEAQLDKSGLPSDRFFAERPEGSVSTLKIQRTQQEDSAVYLCASSWGQDTGELFFGEGSRLTVL.

This clonotype was seen only a few times. The V call is TRBV7-9, the J call TRBJ2-5, with D possibly being TRBD1 or TRBD2 (5 bases each). CDR1 SEHNR and CDR2 FQNEAQ come from the germline V gene (reference sequence). The germline V and J ends were trimmed by 2 bases and 5 bases, with 15 bases remaining between them. CDR3 length equals 15 residues. The CDR3 is CASSLNSGTGETQYF. The CDR3 DNA is TGTGCCAGCAGCTTAAACTCGGGGACGGGGGAGACCCAGTACTTC.

This clonotype was seen at least ten times. V gene TRBV5-5 combines with J gene TRBJ1-5; 8 bases agree with TRBD1. With V trimmed by 0 bases and J by 5 bases, 1 base remained unmatched. The germline CDR1 and CDR2 sequences are SGHKS and YYEKEE (reference sequence). The CDR3 is made up of 14 amino acids. The CDR3 loop reads CASSLDRGDQPQHF. The CDR3 region has the DNA TGTGCCAGCAGCTTGGACAGGGGGGATCAGCCCCAGCATTTT.